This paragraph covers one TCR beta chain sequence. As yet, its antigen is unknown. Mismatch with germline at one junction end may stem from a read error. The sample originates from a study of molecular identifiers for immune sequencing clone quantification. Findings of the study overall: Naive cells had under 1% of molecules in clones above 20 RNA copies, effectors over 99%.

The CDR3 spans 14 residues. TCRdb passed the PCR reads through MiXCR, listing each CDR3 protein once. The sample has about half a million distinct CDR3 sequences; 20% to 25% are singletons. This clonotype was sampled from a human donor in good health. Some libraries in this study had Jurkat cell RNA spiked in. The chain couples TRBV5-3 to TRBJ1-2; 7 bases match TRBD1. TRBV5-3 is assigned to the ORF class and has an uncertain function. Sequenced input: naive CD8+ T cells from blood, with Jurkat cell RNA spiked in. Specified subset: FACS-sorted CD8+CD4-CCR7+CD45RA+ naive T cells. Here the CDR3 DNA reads TGTGCCAGCAGCTGGGACAGAGGTGACTATGGCTACACCTTC. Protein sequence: CASSWDRGDYGYTF.